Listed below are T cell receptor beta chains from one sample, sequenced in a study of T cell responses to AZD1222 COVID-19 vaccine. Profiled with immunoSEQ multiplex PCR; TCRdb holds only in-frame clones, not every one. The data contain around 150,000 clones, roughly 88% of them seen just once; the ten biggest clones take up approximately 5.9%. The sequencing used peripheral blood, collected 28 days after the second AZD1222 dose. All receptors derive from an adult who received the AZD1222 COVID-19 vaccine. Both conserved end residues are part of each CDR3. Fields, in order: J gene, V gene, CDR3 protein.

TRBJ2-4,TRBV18,CASSPPLTGGVGIQYF
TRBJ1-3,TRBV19,CASGILGDGNTIYF
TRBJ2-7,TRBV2,CASSEDGYRDSGEQYF
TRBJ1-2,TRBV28,CASSAGSYGYTF
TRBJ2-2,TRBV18,CASSPLSRTANTGELFF
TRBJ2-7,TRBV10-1,CASTPLASGSRYEQYF
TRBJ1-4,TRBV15,CATSRDTGAGNEKLFF
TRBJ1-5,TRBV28,CASRGGSNQPQHF
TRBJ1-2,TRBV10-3,CAISDGNYGYTF
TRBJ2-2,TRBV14,CASSAGLVPGELFF
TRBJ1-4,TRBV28,CASSLYSEKLFF
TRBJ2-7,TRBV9,CASSGRSYEQYF
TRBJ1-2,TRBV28,CASSDLPGTGGSGYTF
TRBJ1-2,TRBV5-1,CASSGTGVYGYTF
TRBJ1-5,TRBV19,CASRMLPGQGFNQPQHF
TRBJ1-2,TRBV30,CAWSAPGLMNYGYTF
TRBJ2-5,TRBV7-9,CASSLMTGTQETQYF
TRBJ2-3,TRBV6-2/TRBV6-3,CASSYSRNTQYF
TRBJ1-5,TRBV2,CASSGPDRVYQPQHF
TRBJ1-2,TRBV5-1,CASSQRQGKGGYTF
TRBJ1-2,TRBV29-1,CSVERDRGKGNYGYTF
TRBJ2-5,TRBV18,CASSDFGEAETQYF
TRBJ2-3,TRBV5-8,CASSLGGGGADTQYF
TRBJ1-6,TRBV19,CASSSPLGPRSLHF
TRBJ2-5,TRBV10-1,CASWSGGPGETQYF
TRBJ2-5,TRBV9,CASSVGAPRGETQYF
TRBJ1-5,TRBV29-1,CSVEQTGAQHF
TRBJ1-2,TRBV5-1,CASSLARTNYGYTF
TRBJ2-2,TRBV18,CASSANRQETFANTGELFF
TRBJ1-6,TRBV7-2,CASRPTESSPLHF
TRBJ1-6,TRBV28,CASSLEGYNSPLHF
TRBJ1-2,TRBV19,CASSITGGLAGYTF
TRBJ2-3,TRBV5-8,CASPARSPRGYTQYF
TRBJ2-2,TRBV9,CASSSRLAGGPRTGELFF
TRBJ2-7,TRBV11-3,CASSWTGGAAYEQYF
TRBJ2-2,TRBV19,CASSAHRGRDASGELFF
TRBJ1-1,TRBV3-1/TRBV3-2,CASSLGQNTEAFF
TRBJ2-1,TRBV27,CASTEAGTSGSGEQFF
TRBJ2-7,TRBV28,CASSSTYEQYF
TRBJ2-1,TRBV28,CASSPLTGLAGDSYNEQFF
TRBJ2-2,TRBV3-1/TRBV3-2,CASSQEGRWAGELFF
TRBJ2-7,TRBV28,CASIAAQSYEQYF
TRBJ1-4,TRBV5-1,CASSFLTGGPEELFF
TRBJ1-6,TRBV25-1,CASRTGVSPLHF
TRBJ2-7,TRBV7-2,CASNVGVGEQYF
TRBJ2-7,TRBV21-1,CASSNLRQACEQYF
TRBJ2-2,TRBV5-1,CASSLLLLAGVAGELFF
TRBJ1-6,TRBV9,CASSVAQGGSPLHF
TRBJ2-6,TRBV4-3,CASSQDRTGMKSGANVLTF
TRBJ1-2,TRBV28,CASSLVDTNYGYTF
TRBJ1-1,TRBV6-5,CASSYRDRNTEAFF
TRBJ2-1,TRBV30,CAWSSPGGGGANEQFF
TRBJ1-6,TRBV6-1,CASSEAAINSPLHF
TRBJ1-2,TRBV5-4,CASSRQGEGGYTF
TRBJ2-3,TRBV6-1,CASSESSVARATQYF